This T cell receptor beta chain was profiled in a study of blood T cells in healthy people across ages. General observations from the study: Both higher diversity and more naive CD4+ cells marked long-lived donors when set against aged donors. With unsorted PBMCs, a conclusive comparison of naive versus antigen-experienced cells was not possible.

V was pared by 6 bases and J by 6 bases, with 4 bases of the junction left unmatched. CDR1 and CDR2 from the germline V gene are MNHNS and SASEGT. The CDR3 is 13 residues long. This clonotype has more than one count but fewer than ten. No antigen is known for it. The use of a sample-barcoded 5' primer and a J-beta primer mix characterized a second PCR of roughly 7 to 12 cycles. One entry per CDR3 protein results from TCRdb running MiXCR on the 5' RACE reads. This sample yields roughly 1.9 million distinct CDR3 sequences, of which around 40% are seen a single time; 23% belongs to the top ten. The chain couples TRBV6-1 to TRBJ1-5; 8 bases align to TRBD1. The sequence came from a human donor in good health. The material sequenced was blood. The CDR3 bases are TGTGCCAGCAGGGACAGGGTGAGTCAGCCCCAGCATTTT. Its protein is CASRDRVSQPQHF.